This TCR beta chain was captured by sequencing in a study of cytomegalovirus exposure and HLA in healthy donors. Assay: immunoSEQ multiplex PCR; the TCRdb copy retains only in-frame clones and omits some. The data contain tens of thousands of clones, over 85% of them singletons. The CDR3 totals 16 residues. V gave up 1 base and J gave up 2 bases; unmatched junction bases: 2. Germline lookup yields CDR1 SGHTA and CDR2 FQGNSA. Sequencing was done on a sample of PBMCs. The genes are TRBV7-2 and TRBJ1-5, with TRBD1 matching over 10 bases. This receptor was taken from a man younger than 35 in good health and CMV-seropositive. The CDR3, as DNA: TGTGCCAGCAGCTTAGGTGGGACAGGGGGCAATCAGCCCCAGCATTTT. It yields the protein CASSLGGTGGNQPQHF. Using reference TRBV7-2 and TRBJ1-5 for the parts outside the CDR3, the full variable domain is GAGVSQSPSNKVTEKGKDVELRCDPISGHTALYWYRQSLGQGLEFLIYFQGNSAPDKSGLPSDRFSAERTGGSVSTLTIQRTQQEDSAVYLCASSLGGTGGNQPQHFGDGTRLSIL.